This T cell receptor (beta chain) was sequenced during a study of vaccination and CD4 T cells after COVID-19. Cultured CD4+ T cells had their DNA profiled by the Oncomine TCR Beta short-read assay. It was cultured CD4+ T cells from which genomic DNA was extracted. TCRdb reanalysed the PCR reads using MiXCR and keeps one entry per CDR3 protein. Of fewer than 15,000 distinct CDR3 sequences listed, less than 45% were seen once; the top ten hold about 9.8%. Points on this clonotype: Its antigen is unidentified.

The germline CDR1 and CDR2 sequences are SNHLY and FYNNEI. The CDR3 is 15 amino acids. Between the trimmed V and J ends, which lost 6 bases and 4 bases, there was a span of 18 bases. Treatment here: roughly ten-day PBMC culture with coronavirus spike peptide pools or control peptides (ViraFEST assay). This chain joins TRBV2 and TRBJ1-2; D unresolved. The sample comprised CD4+ T cells from blood, cultured in vitro. The sequence derives from a human donor who had recovered from COVID-19. The CDR3 coding sequence is TGTGCCAGCAGAGAACATGTTCCATTACTCTATGGCTACACCTTC. Encoded protein: CASREHVPLLYGYTF.